The entry that follows covers one TCR beta chain sequence. Germline V gene sequence: CDR1 ENHRY, CDR2 SYGVKD. This CDR3 spans 15 amino acids. V lost 2 bases to trimming and J lost 1 base, with 9 bases between them. This entry belongs to a study of OX40 agonist ivuxolimab in advanced cancers. Assay used: immunoSEQ multiplex PCR; TCRdb lists only in-frame clones, some missing. The sample consists of tens of thousands of clones, about 86% of them appearing once. The V gene is TRBV10-3, the J gene TRBJ1-5; D not certain. The source material was CD4+ or CD8+ T cells sorted from blood, sampled in a trial of the OX40 agonist ivuxolimab. This sequence originates from an adult with an advanced solid tumor such as melanoma, head and neck, liver or kidney cancer. CDR3 nucleotide sequence: TGTGCCATCAGTGAGACAGACGGGAGCAATCAGCCCCAGCATTTT. Translated: CAISETDGSNQPQHF.